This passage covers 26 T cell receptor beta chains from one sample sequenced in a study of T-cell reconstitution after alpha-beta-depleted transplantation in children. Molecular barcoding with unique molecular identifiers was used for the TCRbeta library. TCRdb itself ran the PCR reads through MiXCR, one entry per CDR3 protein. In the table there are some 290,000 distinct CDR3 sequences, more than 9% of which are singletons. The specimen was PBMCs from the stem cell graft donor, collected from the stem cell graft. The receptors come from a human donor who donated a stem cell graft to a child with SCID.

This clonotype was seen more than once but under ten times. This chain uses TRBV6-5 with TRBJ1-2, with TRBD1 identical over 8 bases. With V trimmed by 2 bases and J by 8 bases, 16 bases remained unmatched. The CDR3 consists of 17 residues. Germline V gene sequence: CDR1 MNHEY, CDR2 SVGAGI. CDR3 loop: CASSYVLTGDLSEGYTF. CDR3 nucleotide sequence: TGTGCCAGCAGTTACGTTCTGACAGGGGATTTGTCGGAGGGCTACACCTTC.

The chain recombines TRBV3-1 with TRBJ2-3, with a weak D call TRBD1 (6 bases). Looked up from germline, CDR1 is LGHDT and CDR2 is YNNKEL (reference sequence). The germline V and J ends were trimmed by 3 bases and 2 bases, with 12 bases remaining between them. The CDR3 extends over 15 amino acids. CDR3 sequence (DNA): TGTGCCAGCAGCCAGACAGGCCAATACACAGATACGCAGTATTTT. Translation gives CASSQTGQYTDTQYF.

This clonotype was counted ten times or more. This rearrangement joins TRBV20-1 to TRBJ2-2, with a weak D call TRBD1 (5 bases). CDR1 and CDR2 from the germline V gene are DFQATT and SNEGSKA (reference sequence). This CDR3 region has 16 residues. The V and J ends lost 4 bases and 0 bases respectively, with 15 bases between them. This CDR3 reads CSAKWGGNANTGELFF. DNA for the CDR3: TGCAGTGCTAAATGGGGCGGTAACGCGAACACCGGGGAGCTGTTTTTT.

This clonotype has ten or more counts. CDR3 DNA sequence: TGTGCCACCAGTGACTACCCGGGGACCGATACGCAGTATTTT. As protein: CATSDYPGTDTQYF. The chain combines TRBV24-1 with TRBJ2-3; D is possibly TRBD1 or TRBD2 (5 bases each). Trimming took 4 bases from V and 6 from J, leaving 13 bases between them. CDR3 length equals 14 residues. In germline, CDR1 is KGHDR, CDR2 SFDVKD.

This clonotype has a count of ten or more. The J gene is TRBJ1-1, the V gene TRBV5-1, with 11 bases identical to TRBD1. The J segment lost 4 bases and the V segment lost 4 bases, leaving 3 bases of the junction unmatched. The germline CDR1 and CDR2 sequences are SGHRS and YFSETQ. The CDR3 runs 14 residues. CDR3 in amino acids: CASSGGTGGTEAFF. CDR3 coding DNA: TGCGCCAGCAGCGGCGGGACAGGGGGCACTGAAGCTTTCTTT.

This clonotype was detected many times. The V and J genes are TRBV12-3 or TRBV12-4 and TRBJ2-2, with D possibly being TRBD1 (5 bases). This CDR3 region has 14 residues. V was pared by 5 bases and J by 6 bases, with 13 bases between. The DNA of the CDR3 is TGTGCCAGCAGTCGAGACAAGGGGTCCGGGGAGCTGTTTTTT. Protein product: CASSRDKGSGELFF.

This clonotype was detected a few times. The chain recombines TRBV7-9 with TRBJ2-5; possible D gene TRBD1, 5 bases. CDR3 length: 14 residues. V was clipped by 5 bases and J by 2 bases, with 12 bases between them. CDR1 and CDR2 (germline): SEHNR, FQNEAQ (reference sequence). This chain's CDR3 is CASSLDTSQETQYF. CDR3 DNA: TGTGCCAGCAGCCTGGACACATCTCAAGAGACCCAGTACTTC.

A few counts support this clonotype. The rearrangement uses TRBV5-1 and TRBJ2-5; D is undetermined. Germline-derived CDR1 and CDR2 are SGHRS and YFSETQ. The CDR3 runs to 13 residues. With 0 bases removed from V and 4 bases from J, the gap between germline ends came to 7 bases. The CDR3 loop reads CASSLVPGETQYF. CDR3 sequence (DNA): TGCGCCAGCAGCTTGGTTCCTGGAGAGACCCAGTACTTC.

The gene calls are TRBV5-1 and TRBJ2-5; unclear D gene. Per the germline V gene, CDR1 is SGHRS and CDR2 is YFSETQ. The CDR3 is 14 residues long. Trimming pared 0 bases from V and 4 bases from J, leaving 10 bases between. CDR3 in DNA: TGCGCCAGCAGCTTGGCAAGGGATGTAGAGACCCAGTACTTC. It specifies CASSLARDVETQYF.

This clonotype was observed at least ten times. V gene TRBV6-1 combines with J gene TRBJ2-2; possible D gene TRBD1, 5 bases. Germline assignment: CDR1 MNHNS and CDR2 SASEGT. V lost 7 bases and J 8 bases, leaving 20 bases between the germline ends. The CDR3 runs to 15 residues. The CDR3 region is CASTGNPYTLGELFF. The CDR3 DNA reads TGTGCCAGCACAGGGAATCCTTACACACTGGGGGAGCTGTTTTTT.

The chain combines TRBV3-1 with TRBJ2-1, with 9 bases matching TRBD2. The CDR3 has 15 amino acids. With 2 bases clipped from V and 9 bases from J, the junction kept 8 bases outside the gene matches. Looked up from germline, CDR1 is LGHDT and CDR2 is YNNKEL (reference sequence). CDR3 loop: CASSQRGGVRGEQFF. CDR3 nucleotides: TGTGCCAGCAGCCAACGCGGGGGGGTCCGGGGTGAGCAGTTCTTC.

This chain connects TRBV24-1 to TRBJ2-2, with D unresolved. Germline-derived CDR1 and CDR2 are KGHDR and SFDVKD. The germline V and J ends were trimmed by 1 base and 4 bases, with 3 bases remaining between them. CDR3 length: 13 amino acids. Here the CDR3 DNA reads TGTGCCACCAGTGATTTATCCACCGGGGAGCTGTTTTTT. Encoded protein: CATSDLSTGELFF.

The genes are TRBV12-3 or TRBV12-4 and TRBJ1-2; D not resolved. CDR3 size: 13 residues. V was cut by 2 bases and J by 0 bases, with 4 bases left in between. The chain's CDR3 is CASSLMANYGYTF. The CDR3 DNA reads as TGTGCCAGCAGTTTAATGGCTAACTATGGCTACACCTTC.

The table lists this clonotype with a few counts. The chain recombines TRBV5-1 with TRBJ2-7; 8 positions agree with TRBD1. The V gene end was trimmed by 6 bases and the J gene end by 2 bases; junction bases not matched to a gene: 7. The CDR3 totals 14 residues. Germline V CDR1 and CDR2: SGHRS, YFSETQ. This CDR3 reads CASTADRETYEQYF. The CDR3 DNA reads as TGCGCCAGCACCGCGGACAGGGAGACCTACGAGCAGTACTTC. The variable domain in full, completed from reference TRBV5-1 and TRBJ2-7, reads KAGVTQTPRYLIKTRGQQVTLSCSPISGHRSVSWYQQTPGQGLQFLFEYFSETQRNKGNFPGRFSGRQFSNSRSEMNVSTLELGDSALYLCASTADRETYEQYFGPGTRLTVT.

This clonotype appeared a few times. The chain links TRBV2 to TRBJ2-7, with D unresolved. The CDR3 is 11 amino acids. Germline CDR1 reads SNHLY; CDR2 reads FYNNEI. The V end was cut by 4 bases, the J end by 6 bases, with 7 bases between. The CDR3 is CASSVQSEQYF. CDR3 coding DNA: TGTGCCAGCAGTGTTCAGTCCGAGCAGTACTTC.

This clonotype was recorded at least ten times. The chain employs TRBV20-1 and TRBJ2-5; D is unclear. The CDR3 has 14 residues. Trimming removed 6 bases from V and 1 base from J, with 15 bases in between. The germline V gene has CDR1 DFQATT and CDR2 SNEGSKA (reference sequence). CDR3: CSAIPLDGQETQYF. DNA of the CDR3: TGCAGTGCAATCCCGCTCGACGGCCAAGAGACCCAGTACTTC.

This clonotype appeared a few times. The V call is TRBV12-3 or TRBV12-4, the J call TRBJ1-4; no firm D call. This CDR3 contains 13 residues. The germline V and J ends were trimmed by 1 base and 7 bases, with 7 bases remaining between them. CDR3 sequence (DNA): TGTGCCAGCAGTTTAGGAGACGCTGAAAAACTGTTTTTT. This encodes CASSLGDAEKLFF.

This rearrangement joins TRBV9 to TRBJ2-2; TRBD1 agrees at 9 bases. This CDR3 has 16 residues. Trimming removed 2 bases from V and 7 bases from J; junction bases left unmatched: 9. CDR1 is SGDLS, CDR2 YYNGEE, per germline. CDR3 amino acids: CASSVDPGQGIGELFF. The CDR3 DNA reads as TGTGCCAGCAGCGTCGATCCGGGACAGGGAATCGGGGAGCTGTTTTTT.

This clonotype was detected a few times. CDR3 amino acids: CASSLQGASSYNEQFF. CDR3 bases: TGTGCCAGCAGCTTACAGGGGGCGAGCTCCTACAATGAGCAGTTCTTC. This chain joins TRBV7-2 and TRBJ2-1, with 8 bases identical to TRBD1. The CDR3 loop spans 16 amino acids. After removal of 2 bases from V and 0 bases from J, the junction contained 3 bases not matched to a gene. Germline V gene data show CDR1 as SGHTA and CDR2 as FQGNSA.

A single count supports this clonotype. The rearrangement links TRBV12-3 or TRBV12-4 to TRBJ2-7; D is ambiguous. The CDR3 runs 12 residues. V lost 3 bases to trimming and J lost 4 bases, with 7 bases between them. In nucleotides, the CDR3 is TGTGCCAGCAGTTTTCTAGAGTACGAGCAGTACTTC. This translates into CASSFLEYEQYF.

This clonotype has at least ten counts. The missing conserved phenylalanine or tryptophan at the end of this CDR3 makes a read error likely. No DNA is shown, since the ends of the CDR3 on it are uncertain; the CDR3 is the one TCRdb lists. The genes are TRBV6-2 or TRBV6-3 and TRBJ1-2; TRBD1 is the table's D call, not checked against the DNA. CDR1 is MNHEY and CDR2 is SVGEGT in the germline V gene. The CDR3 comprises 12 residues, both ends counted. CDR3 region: CASSSGTRLWVV.

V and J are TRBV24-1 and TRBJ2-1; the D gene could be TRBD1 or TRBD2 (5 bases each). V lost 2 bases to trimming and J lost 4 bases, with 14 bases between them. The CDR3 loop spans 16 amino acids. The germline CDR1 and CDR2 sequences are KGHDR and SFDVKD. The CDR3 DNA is TGTGCCACCAGTGATTCGGGACGAGAGCCATACAATGAGCAGTTCTTC. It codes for CATSDSGREPYNEQFF.

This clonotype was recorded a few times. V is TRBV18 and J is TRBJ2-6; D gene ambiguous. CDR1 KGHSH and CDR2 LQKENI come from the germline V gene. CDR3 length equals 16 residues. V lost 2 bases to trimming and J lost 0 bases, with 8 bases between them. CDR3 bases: TGTGCCAGCTCACCAGGGCCATTCTCTGGGGCCAACGTCCTGACTTTC. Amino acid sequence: CASSPGPFSGANVLTF.

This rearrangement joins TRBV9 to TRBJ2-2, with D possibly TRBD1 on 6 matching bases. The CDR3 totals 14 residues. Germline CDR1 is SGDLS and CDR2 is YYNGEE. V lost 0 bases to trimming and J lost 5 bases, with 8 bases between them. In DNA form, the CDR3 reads TGTGCCAGCAGCGTAGTGACAGGAACCGGGGAGCTGTTTTTT. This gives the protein CASSVVTGTGELFF.

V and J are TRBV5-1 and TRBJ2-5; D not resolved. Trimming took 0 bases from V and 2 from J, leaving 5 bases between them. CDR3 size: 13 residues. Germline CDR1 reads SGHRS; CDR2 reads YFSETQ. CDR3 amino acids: CASSLVRQETQYF. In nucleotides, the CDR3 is TGCGCCAGCAGCTTGGTTCGGCAAGAGACCCAGTACTTC.

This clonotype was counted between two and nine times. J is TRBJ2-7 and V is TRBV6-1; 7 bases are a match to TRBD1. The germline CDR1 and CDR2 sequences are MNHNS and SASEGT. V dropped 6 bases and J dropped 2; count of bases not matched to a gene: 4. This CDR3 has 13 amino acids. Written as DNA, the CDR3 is TGTGCCAGCAGATCCGGGACAGCCTACGAGCAGTACTTC. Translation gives CASRSGTAYEQYF.